One T cell receptor beta chain is described in this entry. The antigen is not known. These data come from a study of identical twins. Study observations and caveats: Abundant cord blood beta clonotypes carried fewer insertions; memory repertoires showed none.

MiXCR was run by TCRdb on the 5' RACE reads, yielding one entry per CDR3 protein. The sample yields 450,000 or so distinct CDR3 sequences, 12% to 15% seen once. This CDR3 contains 16 residues. CDR1 is MDHEN, CDR2 SYDVKM, per germline. V was clipped by 5 bases and J by 2 bases; unmatched bases: 8. A further study also used this sample, focusing on yellow fever vaccine responses in identical twins.

What was sequenced was CD4+ T cells sorted from blood. This sequence joins TRBV28 and TRBJ2-2; the match to TRBD2 covers 7 bases. The origin of this receptor is a woman aged 18-29 years in good health. The chain's CDR3 is CASSRSGTTNTGELFF. For the CDR3, the DNA is TGTGCCAGCAGTCGCTCGGGGACTACTAACACCGGGGAGCTGTTTTTT.